The rows below give T cell receptor beta chains drawn from one sample of a study of T cell responses to AZD1222 COVID-19 vaccine. Clones were read by immunoSEQ multiplex PCR, and TCRdb kept only the in-frame ones, dropping some. The sample contains around 100,000 clones, 85% to 95% of which appear only once. The sequenced sample was peripheral blood, obtained on day 0 of AZD1222 vaccination. These receptors were collected from an adult in good health. The CDR3 runs from the conserved cysteine through the conserved F or W. D genes are given only for firm matches. Clone size is shown for a subset of rows, as once, few, many or a class of expanded clone.

d_gene,v_gene,abundance,j_gene,CDR3nt,CDR3aa
.,TRBV28,.,TRBJ1-1,TGTGCCAGCACCACGACTCAGACTGTGAACACTGAAGCTTTCTTT,CASTTTQTVNTEAFF
.,TRBV27,.,TRBJ2-4,TGTGCCAGCAGTTTGAGGGCATACCACATTCAGTACTTC,CASSLRAYHIQYF
TRBD1,TRBV28,.,TRBJ1-5,TGTGCCAGCAGTTCCGGGACAGGGGGCGATCATAGCAATCAGCCCCAGCATTTT,CASSSGTGGDHSNQPQHF
TRBD2,TRBV9,.,TRBJ2-2,TGTGCCAGCAATCATGGACTAGCAGCGAACACCGGGGAGCTGTTTTTT,CASNHGLAANTGELFF
.,TRBV6-5,.,TRBJ1-4,TGTGCCAGCAGGCGCGACAGCGTAAATGAAAAACTGTTTTTT,CASRRDSVNEKLFF
TRBD2,TRBV27,.,TRBJ2-5,TGTGCCAGCAGTTTCGCGAGCGGGAGGGTACGAGAGACCCAGTACTTC,CASSFASGRVRETQYF
TRBD1,TRBV10-3,.,TRBJ1-1,TGTGCCATCAGTGGACAGGGGGGAAACACTGAAGCTTTCTTT,CAISGQGGNTEAFF
TRBD1,TRBV5-8,few,TRBJ1-5,TGTGCCAGCACCACAGGGGATTATAGCAATCAGCCCCAGCATTTT,CASTTGDYSNQPQHF
.,TRBV3-1/TRBV3-2,.,TRBJ2-2,TGTGCCAGCAGCCAAGGCCGGCTTTACACCGGGGAGCTGTTTTTT,CASSQGRLYTGELFF
.,TRBV3-1/TRBV3-2,.,TRBJ2-7,TGTGCCAGCAGCCAAGGAAAGCGGAGCTCCTACGAGCAGTACTTC,CASSQGKRSSYEQYF
.,TRBV7-3,.,TRBJ2-6,TGTGCCAGCAGCCTAACGAGCTCTGGGGCCAACGTCCTGACTTTC,CASSLTSSGANVLTF
.,TRBV20-1,.,TRBJ1-5,TGCAGTGCTAGTCGCGCCGAGGAGGGATATCAGCCCCAGCATTTT,CSASRAEEGYQPQHF
.,TRBV21-1,.,TRBJ2-1,TGTGCCAGCAGCCAAATAGGGTTGGCGGGAGAATTGAGAAGTGAGCAGTTCTTC,CASSQIGLAGELRSEQFF
TRBD1,TRBV28,once,TRBJ1-4,TGTGCCAGCAGTTTTGTCGGGACAGGCTGGGAGAAAATCCTGTTTTTT,CASSFVGTGWEKILFF
.,TRBV28,few,TRBJ1-3,TGTGCCAGCAGTCGCACGAGCTCTGGAAACACCATATATTTT,CASSRTSSGNTIYF
.,TRBV10-3,.,TRBJ2-7,TGTGCCATCAGTGATTTTACAGGGAAGGCGTACGAGCAGTACTTC,CAISDFTGKAYEQYF
.,TRBV5-6,.,TRBJ2-2,TGTGCCAGCAGCTCGACCGAGAACACCGGGGAGCTGTTTTTT,CASSSTENTGELFF
TRBD2,TRBV7-3,.,TRBJ2-7,TGTGCCAGCAGCTTGGGCAGCGGGAAGACTTACGAGCAGTACTTC,CASSLGSGKTYEQYF
.,TRBV3-1/TRBV3-2,.,TRBJ1-3,TGTGCCAGCAGCCACCCCCCGGGGAGCTCTGGAAACACCATATATTTT,CASSHPPGSSGNTIYF
.,TRBV18,.,TRBJ2-3,TGTGCCAGCTCACCACCGGGGTTAGGGGCGGATACGCAGTATTTT,CASSPPGLGADTQYF
.,TRBV15,.,TRBJ1-6,TGTGCCACCAGCAGAGAAACAGTCGCCTACTATAATTCACCCCTCCACTTT,CATSRETVAYYNSPLHF
TRBD1,TRBV9,.,TRBJ2-7,TGTGCCAGCAGCGTAGTGGCAGGGGGCAACTACGAGCAGTACTTC,CASSVVAGGNYEQYF
TRBD2,TRBV6-1,.,TRBJ2-1,TGTGCCAGCAGTGAGGGGCCAGGAGGGACTAGCGGGAAAGCCGACAATGAGCAGTTCTTC,CASSEGPGGTSGKADNEQFF
.,TRBV7-2,.,TRBJ1-5,TGTGCCAGCAGCTTGTCTGGCCTGGTGCAGCCCCAGCATTTT,CASSLSGLVQPQHF
.,TRBV19,.,TRBJ1-2,TGTGCCATATCGGACGGAGTCTATGGCTACACCTTC,CAISDGVYGYTF
.,TRBV30,once,TRBJ2-1,TGTGCCTGGAGTGAAGGGCTCGAAAATGAGCAGTTCTTC,CAWSEGLENEQFF